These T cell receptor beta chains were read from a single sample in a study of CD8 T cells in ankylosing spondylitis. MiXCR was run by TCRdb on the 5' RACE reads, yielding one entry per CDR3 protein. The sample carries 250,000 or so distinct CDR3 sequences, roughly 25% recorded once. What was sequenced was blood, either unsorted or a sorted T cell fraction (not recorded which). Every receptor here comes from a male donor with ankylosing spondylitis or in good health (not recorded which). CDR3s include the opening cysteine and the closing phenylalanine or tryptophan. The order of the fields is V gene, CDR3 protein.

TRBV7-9 CASTETGWHEQFF
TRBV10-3 CAMTPGQGWGNEQFF
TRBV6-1 CASSERTGQDQPQHF
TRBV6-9 CASRGARLWAINTGELFF
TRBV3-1 CASSQGDQGTAFF
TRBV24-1 CATKGGASINEQFF
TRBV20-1 CSARDRQGRAGANVLTF
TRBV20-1 CSRRQAGTGRETQYF
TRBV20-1 CSARLGQETQYF
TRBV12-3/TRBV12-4 CASSLTGEEQYF
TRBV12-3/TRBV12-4 CASSLGLKGYGYTF
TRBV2 CASRGDGPQPQHF
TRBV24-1 CATSEGGKGQETQYF
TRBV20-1 CSARVRVQETQYF
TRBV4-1 CASSQLTGRIGNQPQHF
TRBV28 CASRIGTGLYEQYF
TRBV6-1 CASSRDRTPGYEQYF
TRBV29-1 CSVARGFSYNEQFF
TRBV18 CASFGADTQYF
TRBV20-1 CSATGGVRGPGANVLTF
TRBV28 CASSLTGSNTGELFF
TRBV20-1 CSAMTRFYNEQFF
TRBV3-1 CASSQGAQASYGYTF
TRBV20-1 CSAIQETQYF
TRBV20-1 CSARDATLSGGYNEQFF
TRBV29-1 CSVEERVEQYF
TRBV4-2 CASSPPQGGTSTDTQYF